The 24 T cell receptor beta chains below all came from one sample that was sequenced in a study of T cell responses to AZD1222 COVID-19 vaccine. Produced via immunoSEQ multiplex PCR; TCRdb's table is partial and in-frame only. The sample has 85,000 to 130,000 clones, over 75% seen once. Sequenced material: peripheral blood, taken on day 0 of AZD1222 vaccination. Receptors originate from an adult in good health.

J is TRBJ2-7 and V is TRBV6-2 or TRBV6-3; 10 bases agree with TRBD2. The CDR3 runs 14 residues. From germline, CDR1 is MNHEY and CDR2 SVGEGT. After removal of 4 bases from V and 3 bases from J, the junction contained 3 bases not matched to a gene. The CDR3: CASSFIAGGYEQYF. In DNA, the CDR3 is TGTGCCAGCAGTTTTATAGCGGGGGGCTACGAGCAGTACTTC.

This chain joins TRBV29-1 and TRBJ1-1; no firm D call. The V and J ends lost 5 bases and 0 bases respectively, with 4 bases between them. CDR1 is SQVTM and CDR2 is ANQGSEA in the germline V gene. The CDR3 is 11 residues long. The CDR3 reads CSVRMNTEAFF. The CDR3 DNA reads as TGCAGCGTTCGCATGAACACTGAAGCTTTCTTT.

The V and J genes are TRBV28 and TRBJ2-3; D is undetermined. The V gene's germline CDR1 is MDHEN and CDR2 SYDVKM. The CDR3 contains 11 residues. V was shortened by 5 bases and J by 6 bases, with 6 bases between the two germline ends. CDR3 coding DNA: TGTGCCAGCAGTCTAAGGGATACGCAGTATTTT. This translates into CASSLRDTQYF.

The gene calls are TRBV30 and TRBJ1-4; 9 nucleotides align to TRBD1. Germline loops: CDR1 GTSNPN, CDR2 SVGIG (reference sequence). Trimming took 2 bases from V and 8 from J; bases not matched to a gene: 6. The CDR3 loop spans 14 amino acids. Here the CDR3 DNA reads TGTGCCTGGAGTTCTCACAGGGGGCGAGAAAAACTGTTTTTT. It translates to CAWSSHRGREKLFF. The full variable domain, rest sourced from reference TRBV30 and TRBJ1-4, is SQTIHQWPATLVQPVGSPLSLECTVEGTSNPNLYWYRQAAGRGLQLLFYSVGIGQISSEVPQNLSASRPQDRQFILSSKKLLLSDSGFYLCAWSSHRGREKLFFGSGTQLSVL.

V and J are TRBV3-1 (or the pseudogene TRBV3-2) and TRBJ1-1; 8 nucleotides align to TRBD1. Germline loops: CDR1 LGHDT, CDR2 YNNKEL (reference sequence). The trim removed 4 bases at V and 10 bases at J, leaving 14 bases unmatched. This CDR3 is built from 15 residues. The CDR3 loop is CASSPSGQVAVGAFF. In DNA, the CDR3 is TGTGCCAGCAGCCCCTCGGGACAGGTTGCGGTTGGAGCTTTCTTT.

In its sample, this clone was seen a few times. The DNA for the CDR3 is TGTGCCAGCAGCTCGGGTTTCGGTACAGGGGAGCTGTTTTTT. Protein: CASSSGFGTGELFF. The V and J genes are TRBV7-8 and TRBJ2-2; no reliable D call. V lost 4 bases and J lost 8, with 14 bases in between. CDR1 is SGHVS, CDR2 FQNEAQ, per germline. The CDR3 extends over 14 amino acids.

This clone showed up just once. The CDR3 bases are TGCAGCGTTGAATGGGGGGCTAACGGCTACACCTTC. Protein product: CSVEWGANGYTF. The J gene is TRBJ1-2, the V gene TRBV29-1, with D possibly TRBD1 on 6 matching bases. This CDR3 is built from 12 residues. With 2 bases removed from V and 8 bases from J, the gap between germline ends came to 12 bases. Germline V gives CDR1 SQVTM, CDR2 ANQGSEA.

The gene calls are TRBV7-8 and TRBJ1-2; 7 bases match TRBD1. This CDR3 has 13 residues. V was pared by 8 bases and J by 5 bases, with 8 bases of the junction left unmatched. Germline loops: CDR1 SGHVS, CDR2 FQNEAQ. The CDR3: CASASDRVYGYTF. The CDR3 region has the DNA TGTGCCAGCGCCTCCGACAGGGTGTATGGCTACACCTTC.

V usage is TRBV3-1 (or the pseudogene TRBV3-2) and J usage is TRBJ1-1; D uncertain. This CDR3 region has 15 residues. From germline, CDR1 is LGHDT and CDR2 YNNKEL (reference sequence). V was clipped by 0 bases and J by 2 bases, with 10 bases between them. The CDR3 coding sequence is TGTGCCAGCAGCCAAGAGTTCAGGACTAACACTGAAGCTTTCTTT. It is translated as CASSQEFRTNTEAFF.

The chain joins TRBV5-1 to TRBJ2-4; no definite D call. V was pared by 0 bases and J by 7 bases, with 14 bases between. CDR1 and CDR2 (germline): SGHRS, YFSETQ. The CDR3 runs 15 residues. CDR3 sequence (DNA): TGCGCCAGCAGCTTGGCCAAGGATAGGGTTAACATTCAGTACTTC. As protein: CASSLAKDRVNIQYF.

The rearrangement links TRBV4-3 to TRBJ1-3; D is unresolved. Trimming left V 0 bases short and J 0 bases short, with 15 bases between. CDR1 LGHNA and CDR2 YSLEER come from the germline V gene. The CDR3 contains 18 residues. CDR3 sequence (DNA): TGCGCCAGCAGCCAAGATAGCACAGCAACCGCCTCTGGAAACACCATATATTTT. Protein sequence: CASSQDSTATASGNTIYF.

This chain joins TRBV5-1 and TRBJ1-1; D not certain. CDR1 is SGHRS and CDR2 is YFSETQ in the germline V gene. V was shortened by 0 bases and J by 0 bases, with 6 bases between the two germline ends. This CDR3 is built from 14 residues. CDR3 loop: CASSLVVVNTEAFF. CDR3 DNA sequence: TGCGCCAGCAGCTTGGTTGTGGTGAACACTGAAGCTTTCTTT. Full variable domain (rest looked up from reference TRBV5-1 and TRBJ1-1): KAGVTQTPRYLIKTRGQQVTLSCSPISGHRSVSWYQQTPGQGLQFLFEYFSETQRNKGNFPGRFSGRQFSNSRSEMNVSTLELGDSALYLCASSLVVVNTEAFFGQGTRLTVV.

This clone was detected only once. The chain links TRBV9 to TRBJ1-1, with no clear D. The V end lost 0 bases, the J end lost 7 bases, and 13 bases lay between the germline ends. The CDR3 contains 14 residues. CDR1 SGDLS and CDR2 YYNGEE come from the germline V gene. The CDR3 region has the DNA TGTGCCAGCAGCGTAGATTCTCGGGATCGTGAAGCTTTCTTT. Translating gives CASSVDSRDREAFF.

This sequence joins TRBV2 and TRBJ2-2, with 7 bases aligning to TRBD2. V dropped 9 bases and J dropped 1; count of bases not matched to a gene: 5. This CDR3 region has 14 residues. Germline loops: CDR1 SNHLY, CDR2 FYNNEI. CDR3 sequence: CASKTSRNTGELFF. The DNA of the CDR3 is TGTGCCAGTAAGACTAGCAGGAACACCGGGGAGCTGTTTTTT. Supplemented by reference TRBV2 and TRBJ2-2, the full variable domain reads EPEVTQTPSHQVTQMGQEVILRCVPISNHLYFYWYRQILGQKVEFLVSFYNNEISEKSEIFDDQFSVERPDGSNFTLKIRSTKLEDSAMYFCASKTSRNTGELFFGEGSRLTVL.

The chain couples TRBV6-2 or TRBV6-3 to TRBJ1-2; weak D call: TRBD1 (5 bases). Between the trimmed V and J ends, which lost 2 bases and 10 bases, there was a span of 11 bases. CDR1 is MNHEY, CDR2 SVGEGT, per germline. The CDR3 consists of 12 residues. In DNA form, the CDR3 reads TGTGCCAGCAGTTACGGCGGGGGAGACTACACCTTC. Its translation: CASSYGGGDYTF.

V and J are TRBV7-2 and TRBJ1-5; a weak D match, TRBD1 (5 bases). The length of the CDR3 is 17 residues. The germline gives CDR1 SGHTA, CDR2 FQGNSA. The V gene lost 2 bases and the J gene lost 2 bases, with 16 bases spanning the gap. CDR3 residues: CASSLRAGSSGNQPQHF. The CDR3 DNA reads as TGTGCCAGCAGCTTAAGGGCAGGGAGTTCAGGCAATCAGCCCCAGCATTTT.

This chain joins TRBV19 and TRBJ2-7; D call uncertain. The V and J ends lost 3 bases and 1 base respectively, with 16 bases between them. The germline V gene encodes CDR1 LNHDA and CDR2 SQIVND (reference sequence). This CDR3 region has 16 residues. In DNA form, the CDR3 reads TGTGCCAGTAGTATCAGAACGGGTGGTCTTTCCTACGAGCAGTACTTC. Its protein is CASSIRTGGLSYEQYF.

This rearrangement joins TRBV6-5 to TRBJ1-2; 7 bases are a match to TRBD1. This CDR3 contains 13 residues. The V gene's germline CDR1 is MNHEY and CDR2 SVGAGI. Trimming at V came to 6 bases and at J to 4 bases, leaving 5 bases not matched to a gene. Here the CDR3 DNA reads TGTGCCAGCAGCCAGGGGGGAGTCTATGGCTACACCTTC. Protein: CASSQGGVYGYTF.

The chain uses TRBV4-1 and TRBJ2-5, with TRBD2 identical over 8 bases. Unmatched junction bases numbered 6, after V lost 4 bases and J lost 2 bases. Germline CDR1 MGHRA, CDR2 YSYEKL. CDR3 size: 15 residues. The CDR3 region is CASSLSIAGQETQYF. The DNA of the CDR3 is TGCGCCAGCAGCCTTTCTATAGCGGGGCAAGAGACCCAGTACTTC.

Of note for this clone: One end of the junction varies from germline; a read error may be responsible. In DNA form, the CDR3 reads TGTGCCACCAGCCGAGAGGTGGTTAGCGGGGGTCCCCGGGTCACCCAGTACTTC. It translates to CATSREVVSGGPRVTQYF. The chain recombines TRBV15 with TRBJ2-5; 9 bases align to TRBD2. The CDR3 runs 18 residues. Germline V gene sequence: CDR1 LNHNV, CDR2 YYDKDF (reference sequence).

This CDR3 reads CASSLGSGSWAYEQYF. CDR3 DNA sequence: TGTGCCAGCAGCTTGGGATCAGGGAGTTGGGCCTACGAGCAGTACTTC. The chain joins TRBV5-4 to TRBJ2-7; D is tentatively TRBD1 or TRBD2 (5 bases each). V shed 0 bases and J shed 2 bases, with 15 bases lying between them. Germline V lookup: CDR1 SGHNT, CDR2 YYREEE (reference sequence). This CDR3 is 16 amino acids long.

The chain joins TRBV6-5 to TRBJ2-7, with D maybe TRBD1 (5 bases). Between the trimmed V and J ends, which lost 10 bases and 4 bases, there was a span of 11 bases. Germline lookup yields CDR1 MNHEY and CDR2 SVGAGI. CDR3 length equals 11 residues. The CDR3 spells CAISRDYEQYF. CDR3 nucleotides: TGTGCCATATCCAGGGATTACGAGCAGTACTTC.

The chain uses TRBV5-4 and TRBJ2-5; no reliable D call. CDR3 length: 15 residues. CDR1 is SGHNT, CDR2 YYREEE, per germline (reference sequence). Between the trimmed V and J ends, which lost 4 bases and 4 bases, there was a span of 17 bases. The CDR3 loop is CASSLPGPKRETQYF. The DNA for the CDR3 is TGTGCCAGCAGCCTACCGGGTCCCAAGAGAGAGACCCAGTACTTC.

The rearrangement uses TRBV3-1 (or the pseudogene TRBV3-2) and TRBJ1-4, with D possibly TRBD1 on 5 matching bases. CDR3 size: 15 residues. V lost 4 bases and J lost 3, with 12 bases in between. CDR1 and CDR2 (germline): LGHDT, YNNKEL (reference sequence). The DNA of the CDR3 is TGTGCCAGCAGCCCCATGGGGGTCGCTAATGAAAAACTGTTTTTT. Residues: CASSPMGVANEKLFF.